Only a few counts were recorded for the clone carrying this T cell receptor beta chain. Its matching antigen is unknown. This record comes from a study of Graves' ophthalmopathy and Graves' hyperthyroidism. At the level of the study: Upon initial diagnosis and before any treatment, peripheral blood was collected. Broader study findings: A model of 13 signatures distinguished ophthalmopathy from stable hyperthyroidism at approximately 90% sensitivity and nearly 83% specificity. For predicting ophthalmopathy progression, the model had 70.59% sensitivity and nearly 75% specificity.

Amplification of TCR beta CDR3 regions used RNA transcripts. HTBI primers were employed in first-round RT-PCR, then a second-round multiplex PCR followed. TCRdb processed the multiplex PCR reads anew with MiXCR; each CDR3 protein has one entry. The table has some 150,000 distinct CDR3 sequences, 39% seen once. Someone took the PBMCs out of approximately 9.2 ml of fresh peripheral blood. Looked up from germline, CDR1 is MNHEY and CDR2 is SVGAGI. The CDR3 loop spans 17 amino acids. V lost 6 bases, J lost 4 bases, and 25 bases lay in between. Sequencing was done on a sample of peripheral blood. The chain combines TRBV6-5 with TRBJ2-7; unclear D gene. This receptor was obtained from a young man with Graves' ophthalmopathy. The CDR3 DNA reads as TGTGCCAGCAGCTTAGATGTAATCAGGTCGGTAGGTTACGAGCAGTACTTC. The encoded protein is CASSLDVIRSVGYEQYF.